One and the same sample provided the 27 T cell receptor beta chains below, sequenced in a study of cytomegalovirus exposure and HLA in healthy donors. PCR involved 60 Vbeta and 13 Jbeta primers. Assay: immunoSEQ multiplex PCR; the TCRdb copy retains only in-frame clones and omits some. The table lists fewer than 200,000 clones, over 60% of them singletons. Sequenced sample: PBMCs. The origin of the receptors is a female donor in good health and CMV-seronegative.

The J gene is TRBJ2-1, the V gene TRBV7-2; tentatively, D is TRBD1 (6 bases). The V end lost 1 base, the J end lost 2 bases, and 6 bases lay between the germline ends. The CDR3 covers 14 residues. The V gene's germline CDR1 is SGHTA and CDR2 FQGNSA. The CDR3 protein is CASSLGTAYNEQFF. The DNA for the CDR3 is TGTGCCAGCAGCTTAGGGACAGCCTACAATGAGCAGTTCTTC.

The chain employs TRBV30 and TRBJ1-6, with D possibly matching TRBD1 (5 bases). The CDR3 has 13 amino acids. Looked up from germline, CDR1 is GTSNPN and CDR2 is SVGIG (reference sequence). Trimming cost V 2 bases and J 6 bases, with 8 bases left between them. As DNA, the CDR3 is TGTGCCTGGAGTCCGGGGGTTAATTCACCCCTCCACTTT. This translates into CAWSPGVNSPLHF.

The rearrangement joins TRBV12-1 to TRBJ2-5; the table names TRBD2, a call not compared with the DNA. TRBV12-1 is an annotated pseudogene. The CDR3 has 13 amino acids. CDR3 in amino acids: CASSEGGQETQYF. The CDR3 DNA reads as TGTGCCAGTTCGGAGGGCGGCCAAGAGACCCAGTACTTC.

J is TRBJ2-5 and V is TRBV25-1; 9 bases are shared with TRBD1. V lost 7 bases and J lost 9; bases outside the gene matches: 6. CDR3 length: 12 amino acids. Germline V gene lookup returns CDR1 MGHDK and CDR2 SYGVNS. In DNA, the CDR3 is TGTGCCAGCAATCGACAGGGGGGCCCCCAGTACTTC. Translating gives CASNRQGGPQYF.

This clone has only one observation. V and J are TRBV4-2 and TRBJ2-5; 8 positions match TRBD1. The V gene's germline CDR1 is LGHNA and CDR2 YNFKEQ. Trimming removed 5 bases from V and 6 bases from J; junction bases left unmatched: 14. There are 16 residues in the CDR3. The CDR3 spells CASSMVDRDAKKTQYF. DNA of the CDR3: TGTGCCAGCAGCATGGTGGACAGGGACGCGAAAAAGACCCAGTACTTC.

This chain connects TRBV7-8 to TRBJ2-7; 10 bases line up with TRBD1. Losses at the gene ends were 5 bases for V and 5 bases for J; bases not matched to a gene: 9. Germline V lookup: CDR1 SGHVS, CDR2 FQNEAQ. The CDR3 is 15 residues long. The CDR3 region is CASSPFGGQGNEQYF. Here the CDR3 DNA reads TGTGCCAGCAGCCCATTCGGGGGACAGGGGAACGAGCAGTACTTC.

This clone has just one count. This sequence joins TRBV7-2 and TRBJ2-7; 7 nucleotides match TRBD1. The CDR3 loop spans 15 amino acids. Per germline, CDR1 SGHTA and CDR2 FQGNSA. V lost 5 bases and J lost 4; bases outside the gene matches: 11. CDR3 DNA sequence: TGTGCCAGCAGCAGAACCGGGACAGAGCCTTACGAGCAGTACTTC. Its translation: CASSRTGTEPYEQYF.

The chain employs TRBV7-8 and TRBJ1-5; possibly TRBD1 for D (5 bases). CDR1 and CDR2 from the germline V gene are SGHVS and FQNEAQ. Trimming left V 4 bases short and J 7 bases short, with 11 bases between. The CDR3 sequence is 13 residues long. For the CDR3, the DNA is TGTGCCAGCAGCTCGACGGACACGCAGCCCCAGCATTTT. Protein sequence: CASSSTDTQPQHF.

Only one count was recorded for this clone. The chain recombines TRBV5-1 with TRBJ2-1; TRBD2 matches at 15 bases. The V and J ends lost 1 base and 7 bases, in that order; junction bases with no gene match: 3. This CDR3 comprises 16 residues. Germline assignment: CDR1 SGHRS and CDR2 YFSETQ. The CDR3 is CASSLPGLAGGNEQFF. CDR3 nucleotides: TGCGCCAGCAGCTTGCCGGGACTAGCGGGGGGAAATGAGCAGTTCTTC.

The V call is TRBV6-1, the J call TRBJ2-1; 7 bases map to TRBD2. The CDR3 loop spans 14 amino acids. The trim removed 4 bases at V and 9 bases at J, leaving 9 bases unmatched. The germline gives CDR1 MNHNS, CDR2 SASEGT. The CDR3 DNA follows: TGTGCCAGCAGTGGGGGGGGTAGGGCGGTTGAGCAGTTCTTC. The encoded protein is CASSGGGRAVEQFF.

This clone was observed a single time. J is TRBJ1-5 and V is TRBV2; 9 bases are a match to TRBD1. Germline CDR1 and CDR2: SNHLY and FYNNEI. V lost 4 bases, J lost 4 bases, and 5 bases stayed unmatched. This CDR3 region has 15 residues. CDR3 DNA sequence: TGTGCCAGCAGTGGGGACAGGGCGCGTAATCAGCCCCAGCATTTT. Translation: CASSGDRARNQPQHF.

The V and J genes are TRBV13 and TRBJ2-7, with 10 bases identical to TRBD2. The length of the CDR3 is 16 residues. V was pared by 2 bases and J by 4 bases, with 8 bases of the junction left unmatched. The germline V gene has CDR1 PRHDT and CDR2 FYEKMQ (reference sequence). In DNA form, the CDR3 reads TGTGCCAGCAGCTTAAAAGCGGGAGGGCCCCAATACGAGCAGTACTTC. Amino acid sequence: CASSLKAGGPQYEQYF.

The rearrangement uses TRBV4-3 and TRBJ2-7, with a tentative D call TRBD2 (6 bases). Germline loops: CDR1 LGHNA, CDR2 YSLEER. The CDR3 is made up of 16 amino acids. Trimming removed 2 bases at V and 3 bases at J, with 17 bases between. The CDR3 coding sequence is TGCGCCAGCAGCCAACTCGTGGGTAGCGGCTACTACGAGCAGTACTTC. It yields the protein CASSQLVGSGYYEQYF.

The genes are TRBV6-1 and TRBJ2-2; 8 bases are shared with TRBD1. Germline V gives CDR1 MNHNS, CDR2 SASEGT. The CDR3 consists of 15 residues. Trimming cost V 7 bases and J 4 bases; bases outside gene matches: 8. The CDR3 region has the DNA TGTGCCAGCACCTTGGACAGGGTGGGCACCGGGGAGCTGTTTTTT. The encoded protein is CASTLDRVGTGELFF.

The rearrangement links TRBV5-1 to TRBJ2-3; TRBD1 is a possible D gene (6 bases). CDR1 and CDR2 from the germline V gene are SGHRS and YFSETQ. V dropped 1 base and J dropped 2 bases, with 8 bases sitting between them. The CDR3 spans 14 residues. For the CDR3, the DNA is TGCGCCAGCAGCTTGACAGGGAACACAGATACGCAGTATTTT. This translates into CASSLTGNTDTQYF.

This clone was seen more than once but under ten times. V and J are TRBV19 and TRBJ2-3; 13 nucleotides line up with TRBD2. The CDR3 length is 15 residues. The germline V gene has CDR1 LNHDA and CDR2 SQIVND (reference sequence). J gave up 4 bases and V 7 bases, and 5 bases lay outside the gene matches. CDR3 residues: CASKRLAGGPDTQYF. The CDR3 DNA reads TGTGCCAGTAAGAGACTAGCGGGAGGCCCAGATACGCAGTATTTT.

The CDR3: CASSLGTSGGKYEQYF. DNA for the CDR3: TGTGCCAGCAGCTTGGGGACTAGCGGGGGGAAATACGAGCAGTACTTC. The chain couples TRBV5-4 to TRBJ2-7; 14 bases are shared with TRBD2. Germline CDR1 and CDR2: SGHNT and YYREEE (reference sequence). This CDR3 has 16 amino acids. V was pared by 0 bases and J by 4 bases, with 3 bases of the junction left unmatched.

This chain links TRBV9 with TRBJ2-7; weak D call: TRBD2 (6 bases). Germline V gene lookup returns CDR1 SGDLS and CDR2 YYNGEE. V dropped 4 bases and J dropped 0 bases, with 11 bases sitting between them. The CDR3 length is 14 residues. CDR3 in amino acids: CASSPGGDSYEQYF. CDR3 DNA: TGTGCCAGCAGCCCCGGCGGGGACTCCTACGAGCAGTACTTC.

The chain recombines TRBV7-3 with TRBJ2-3; 7 bases are a match to TRBD2. The CDR3 runs 16 residues. Germline loops: CDR1 SGHTA, CDR2 FQGTGA. V shed 0 bases and J 0 bases; nucleotides not matched to a gene: 3. Here the CDR3 DNA reads TGTGCCAGCAGCTTAACACCGCGGGGGAGCACAGATACGCAGTATTTT. It codes for CASSLTPRGSTDTQYF.

The CDR3 spells CASSLGRGQNTDTQYF. DNA of the CDR3: TGTGCCAGCAGCTTGGGGCGGGGACAGAACACAGATACGCAGTATTTT. The V gene is TRBV5-4, the J gene TRBJ2-3; D possibly corresponds to TRBD1 (7 bases). Germline V CDR1 and CDR2: SGHNT, YYREEE (reference sequence). Between the trimmed V and J ends, which lost 0 bases and 2 bases, there was a span of 13 bases. The CDR3 is 16 amino acids.

Only one count was recorded for this clone. The chain combines TRBV4-3 with TRBJ2-3, with 12 bases aligning to TRBD2. Germline V CDR1 and CDR2: LGHNA, YSLEER. The CDR3 covers 17 residues. The ends lost 0 bases at V and 0 bases at J; junction bases unmatched: 1. This chain's CDR3 is CASSQDGTSGSTDTQYF. CDR3 coding DNA: TGCGCCAGCAGCCAAGATGGGACTAGCGGGAGCACAGATACGCAGTATTTT.

A few counts support this clone. The rearrangement joins TRBV5-8 to TRBJ1-1, with TRBD1 as a possible D gene (6 bases). The CDR3 runs 15 residues. Looked up from germline, CDR1 is SGHTS and CDR2 is YDEGEE. With 1 base removed from V and 3 bases from J, the gap between germline ends came to 13 bases. The CDR3 spells CASSLRSQGYTEAFF. CDR3 coding DNA: TGTGCCAGCAGCTTGAGGTCCCAGGGGTACACTGAAGCTTTCTTT.

The rearrangement uses TRBV27 and TRBJ2-2; D gene ambiguous. CDR3 length: 12 amino acids. The ends were cut back, 4 bases at V and 5 bases at J, with 5 bases in the middle. Germline CDR1 reads MNHEY; CDR2 reads SMNVEV (reference sequence). In nucleotides, the CDR3 is TGTGCCAGCAGTTACATGACCGGGGAGCTGTTTTTT. Translating it yields CASSYMTGELFF.

The V and J genes are TRBV18 and TRBJ2-1; 8 bases line up with TRBD2. The CDR3 totals 17 residues. Germline loops: CDR1 KGHSH, CDR2 LQKENI. V lost 0 bases and J lost 4; bases outside the gene matches: 8. The CDR3 DNA follows: TGTGCCAGCTCACCACCGGATTCACTAGCGGTTTACAATGAGCAGTTCTTC. Protein sequence: CASSPPDSLAVYNEQFF.

V usage is TRBV7-3 and J usage is TRBJ2-7; TRBD2 matches at 7 bases. Unmatched junction bases numbered 6, after V lost 3 bases and J lost 1 base. Germline CDR1 reads SGHTA; CDR2 reads FQGTGA. The CDR3 consists of 15 residues. As DNA, the CDR3 is TGTGCCAGCAGCTTCGGAACCGGGGGGTCCTACGAGCAGTACTTC. Amino acids: CASSFGTGGSYEQYF.

This rearrangement joins TRBV5-1 to TRBJ2-5; TRBD2 matches at 14 bases. This CDR3 is built from 15 residues. V gave up 4 bases and J gave up 4 bases; unmatched junction bases: 3. Germline V gene sequence: CDR1 SGHRS, CDR2 YFSETQ. CDR3 amino acids: CASSTGLAGVETQYF. The CDR3 bases are TGCGCCAGCAGCACGGGACTAGCGGGAGTAGAGACCCAGTACTTC.

This clone turned up a few times. The gene calls are TRBV30 and TRBJ1-1; TRBD1 matches at 8 bases. Germline CDR1 and CDR2: GTSNPN and SVGIG (reference sequence). J was trimmed by 8 bases and V by 4 bases; bases with no gene match: 6. This CDR3 region has 12 residues. The CDR3 loop reads CAWTGQVPEAFF. The CDR3 region has the DNA TGTGCCTGGACGGGACAGGTACCCGAAGCTTTCTTT.